These 25 T cell receptor beta chains share one sample of origin, sequenced in a study of control samples from healthy donors and cancer patients (dated by TCRdb to about 2020). Libraries came from the immunoSEQ multiplex PCR assay. Here the immuneACCESS table is served through TCRdb, limited to in-frame sequences with V and J called. Missing clones are a known gap in these copies; in checked studies unresolved V genes cover under half, and the rest lacks a known reason. This sample gives about 180,000 clones in total; 90% of them show up just once. 1.1% to 1.5% of the sample goes to the ten largest clones. The sequenced material came from blood. The receptors originated from a woman in her fifties or sixties in good health.

This clone was detected only a few times. The chain carries TRBV7-2 and TRBJ1-6; D possibly corresponds to TRBD1 (6 bases). Per germline, CDR1 SGHTA and CDR2 FQGNSA. The CDR3 loop spans 16 amino acids. The V and J ends lost 5 bases and 11 bases respectively, with 22 bases between them. CDR3 protein: CASSQVQFGGNPPLHF. The DNA for the CDR3 is TGTGCCAGCAGCCAGGTGCAGTTTGGGGGCAACCCACCCCTCCACTTT. The variable domain in full, completed from reference TRBV7-2 and TRBJ1-6, reads GAGVSQSPSNKVTEKGKDVELRCDPISGHTALYWYRQSLGQGLEFLIYFQGNSAPDKSGLPSDRFSAERTGGSVSTLTIQRTQQEDSAVYLCASSQVQFGGNPPLHFGNGTRLTVT.

CDR3 amino acids: CASSYGTGGVNTEAFF. DNA for the CDR3: TGTGCCAGCAGTTACGGGACAGGGGGAGTGAACACTGAAGCTTTCTTT. The V gene is TRBV6-2 or TRBV6-3, the J gene TRBJ1-1; 11 nucleotides match TRBD1. Germline CDR1 reads MNHEY; CDR2 reads SVGEGT. There are 16 residues in the CDR3. Trimming cost V 2 bases and J 0 bases; bases outside gene matches: 2.

This CDR3 reads CSVELRTAPGELFF. CDR3 in DNA: TGCAGCGTCGAACTAAGGACCGCGCCCGGGGAGCTGTTTTTT. The chain is built from TRBV29-1 and TRBJ2-2; no definite D call. Germline loops: CDR1 SQVTM, CDR2 ANQGSEA. This CDR3 contains 14 residues. The V and J ends lost 6 bases and 6 bases respectively, with 17 bases between them.

The J gene is TRBJ2-1, the V gene TRBV9; 7 bases agree with TRBD1. J lost 4 bases, V lost 4 bases, and 14 bases had no gene match. CDR1 and CDR2 from the germline V gene are SGDLS and YYNGEE. The CDR3 is 17 amino acids. For the CDR3, the DNA is TGTGCCAGCAGCCCGGGACAGTACCCTCCACCTTACAATGAGCAGTTCTTC. Residues: CASSPGQYPPPYNEQFF.

The rearrangement joins TRBV5-1 to TRBJ2-3; 9 bases agree with TRBD2. The V gene's germline CDR1 is SGHRS and CDR2 YFSETQ. The CDR3 has 15 residues. J gave up 2 bases and V 4 bases, and 5 bases lay outside the gene matches. CDR3 residues: CASSSGGGATDTQYF. Here the CDR3 DNA reads TGCGCCAGCAGCAGTGGCGGGGGGGCCACAGATACGCAGTATTTT.

The chain combines TRBV6-5 with TRBJ1-2; D not certain. V lost 7 bases to trimming and J lost 3 bases, with 12 bases between them. From germline, CDR1 is MNHEY and CDR2 SVGAGI. The CDR3 spans 13 residues. The CDR3 DNA is TGTGCCAGCACCCGAGTGGGGTACTATGGCTACACCTTC. It is translated as CASTRVGYYGYTF.

This clone was seen once. The CDR3 region has the DNA TGTGCCAGCAGCCACATCGGGTTTAGCTCCTACGAGCAGTACTTC. Amino acids: CASSHIGFSSYEQYF. The chain has TRBV14 and TRBJ2-7; D gene unclear. This CDR3 comprises 15 residues. V lost 3 bases and J lost 0, with 12 bases in between. Looked up from germline, CDR1 is SGHDN and CDR2 is FVKESK.

The chain employs TRBV28 and TRBJ1-2, with D tentatively TRBD1 (6 bases). The CDR3 runs 14 residues. CDR1 and CDR2 from the germline V gene are MDHEN and SYDVKM. V lost 6 bases, J lost 4 bases, and 15 bases lay in between. This chain's CDR3 is CASSRGDTPYGYTF. CDR3 nucleotides: TGTGCCAGCAGCCGGGGGGACACTCCCTATGGCTACACCTTC.

This sequence joins TRBV9 and TRBJ1-2, with a weak D call TRBD1 (6 bases). Germline CDR1 and CDR2: SGDLS and YYNGEE. This CDR3 has 15 amino acids. The V end lost 4 bases, the J end lost 4 bases, and 17 bases lay between the germline ends. DNA of the CDR3: TGTGCCAGCAGCTCTAGCGACGGGGGGCTCTATGGCTACACCTTC. It encodes CASSSSDGGLYGYTF.

This chain joins TRBV7-9 and TRBJ2-4, with 7 bases identical to TRBD1. The CDR3 loop spans 15 amino acids. CDR1 is SEHNR, CDR2 FQNEAQ, per germline (reference sequence). J gave up 5 bases and V 0 bases, and 4 bases lay outside the gene matches. CDR3 DNA sequence: TGTGCCAGCAGCTTAGCGGGGACAGCGGAAAACATTCAGTACTTC. Translated, it gives CASSLAGTAENIQYF.

The rearrangement joins TRBV7-2 to TRBJ2-1, with a possible D match to TRBD2 (6 bases). The germline V and J ends were trimmed by 5 bases and 0 bases, with 11 bases remaining between them. This CDR3 spans 15 amino acids. Germline values: CDR1 SGHTA, CDR2 FQGNSA. The CDR3 sequence is CASSPRRGSYNEQFF. CDR3 nucleotides: TGTGCCAGCAGCCCACGGAGGGGCTCCTACAATGAGCAGTTCTTC.

The V call is TRBV6-1, the J call TRBJ1-2; possibly TRBD1 for D (6 bases). The length of the CDR3 is 12 residues. Trimming cost V 3 bases and J 7 bases, with 9 bases left between them. Per germline, CDR1 MNHNS and CDR2 SASEGT. CDR3 amino acids: CASSEGAGGYTF. The CDR3 bases are TGTGCCAGCAGTGAGGGGGCGGGTGGCTACACCTTC.

The chain combines TRBV5-1 with TRBJ1-5, with D possibly TRBD1 on 5 matching bases. This CDR3 has 16 residues. The V end was cut by 0 bases, the J end by 7 bases, with 17 bases between. Germline-derived CDR1 and CDR2 are SGHRS and YFSETQ. The CDR3: CASSLDGRVRGQPQHF. The CDR3 DNA reads TGCGCCAGCAGCTTGGATGGCAGGGTGAGGGGACAGCCCCAGCATTTT.

The chain is built from TRBV15 and TRBJ2-7; D gene uncertain. Germline CDR1 LNHNV, CDR2 YYDKDF (reference sequence). V lost 0 bases, J lost 3 bases, and 3 bases lay in between. This CDR3 has 12 residues. The DNA for the CDR3 is TGTGCCACCAGCAGAGAGGGCTACGAGCAGTACTTC. This sequence encodes CATSREGYEQYF.

The chain recombines TRBV5-1 with TRBJ1-3; D is uncertain. The V gene's germline CDR1 is SGHRS and CDR2 YFSETQ. V dropped 2 bases and J dropped 1 base, with 16 bases sitting between them. The CDR3 sequence is 17 residues long. CDR3 in amino acids: CASSFKSSLGSGNTIYF. The DNA of the CDR3 is TGCGCCAGCAGCTTTAAAAGTAGCCTTGGATCTGGAAACACCATATATTTT. Variable domain in full (rest from reference TRBV5-1 and TRBJ1-3): KAGVTQTPRYLIKTRGQQVTLSCSPISGHRSVSWYQQTPGQGLQFLFEYFSETQRNKGNFPGRFSGRQFSNSRSEMNVSTLELGDSALYLCASSFKSSLGSGNTIYFGEGSWLTVV.

The CDR3 region is CASSPRPLSSYEQYF. The CDR3 DNA sequence: TGTGCCAGCAGTCCGCGACCACTGAGCTCCTACGAGCAGTACTTC. The chain carries TRBV6-6 and TRBJ2-7, with D unclear. Trimming pared 5 bases from V and 0 bases from J, leaving 14 bases between. CDR3 length: 15 residues. CDR1 is MNHNY, CDR2 SVGAGI, per germline (reference sequence).

This chain links TRBV4-3 with TRBJ2-7; perhaps TRBD1 as D (6 bases). The V end was cut by 1 base, the J end by 1 base, with 14 bases between. CDR1 is LGHNA and CDR2 is YSLEER in the germline V gene. The CDR3 totals 16 residues. CDR3 DNA: TGCGCCAGCAGCCAAGGGTCCCACAGGGTATCCTACGAGCAGTACTTC. It encodes CASSQGSHRVSYEQYF.

In DNA, the CDR3 is TGTGCCAGCTCACCCCAGGGTGGTATCGGAAACACCATATATTTT. Translation gives CASSPQGGIGNTIYF. The chain combines TRBV18 with TRBJ1-3, with D perhaps matching TRBD1 (5 bases). Germline values: CDR1 KGHSH, CDR2 LQKENI. CDR3 length: 15 residues. The V end was cut by 3 bases, the J end by 4 bases, with 13 bases between.

This clone was counted a single time. This chain joins TRBV6-1 and TRBJ1-1; perhaps TRBD1 as D (5 bases). The CDR3 runs to 14 residues. V lost 6 bases to trimming and J lost 4 bases, with 15 bases between them. CDR1 is MNHNS, CDR2 SASEGT, per germline. The CDR3, as DNA: TGTGCCAGCAGCCGGGGACCCTCGAGCACTGAAGCTTTCTTT. Its protein is CASSRGPSSTEAFF.

The chain couples TRBV7-9 to TRBJ1-3; TRBD1 aligns across 9 bases. CDR1 and CDR2 from the germline V gene are SEHNR and FQNEAQ (reference sequence). The CDR3 is 16 amino acids. The trim removed 4 bases at V and 3 bases at J, leaving 7 bases unmatched. The CDR3 spells CASSSWTGDFGNTIYF. The DNA of the CDR3 is TGTGCCAGCAGCTCCTGGACAGGGGATTTTGGAAACACCATATATTTT.

This chain joins TRBV6-5 and TRBJ1-3; D perhaps matches TRBD1 (6 bases). From germline, CDR1 is MNHEY and CDR2 SVGAGI. Trimming shortened V by 4 bases and J by 4 bases, and 14 bases separated the two germline ends. The CDR3 has 15 amino acids. In nucleotides, the CDR3 is TGTGCCAGCAGTTTATACAGGGAAAGAGGAAACACCATATATTTT. Amino acids: CASSLYRERGNTIYF.

As DNA, the CDR3 is TGTGCCATCAGTGAGTCGTCAGCTCTGTACCAAGAGACCCAGTACTTC. It is translated as CAISESSALYQETQYF. The chain links TRBV10-3 to TRBJ2-5, with D unresolved. V lost 0 bases and J 0 bases, leaving 11 bases between the germline ends. CDR1 and CDR2 (germline): ENHRY, SYGVKD. The CDR3 is 16 amino acids.

The genes are TRBV3-1 (or the pseudogene TRBV3-2) and TRBJ1-2, with D maybe TRBD1 (6 bases). Per the germline V gene, CDR1 is LGHDT and CDR2 is YNNKEL (reference sequence). This CDR3 region has 15 residues. V was shortened by 6 bases and J by 4 bases, with 18 bases between the two germline ends. The CDR3 sequence: CASSRGRQGSYGYTF. The CDR3 region has the DNA TGTGCCAGCAGTCGGGGGCGGCAGGGAAGCTATGGCTACACCTTC.

J is TRBJ2-4 and V is TRBV6-6; D possibly corresponds to TRBD1 (6 bases). V was pared by 5 bases and J by 0 bases, with 14 bases between. CDR3 length: 16 residues. In germline, CDR1 is MNHNY, CDR2 SVGAGI (reference sequence). The CDR3 nucleotides read TGTGCCAGCAGTCCCAAGGACAGTCTAGCCAAAAACATTCAGTACTTC. Translating gives CASSPKDSLAKNIQYF.

The count of this clone is one. The V and J genes are TRBV9 and TRBJ1-2, with 9 bases lining up with TRBD1. The CDR3 totals 15 residues. CDR1 is SGDLS and CDR2 is YYNGEE in the germline V gene. Germline trimming cut 4 bases from V and 4 bases from J; bases unmatched to any gene: 8. As DNA, the CDR3 is TGTGCCAGCAGCACGAGACCGGGACAGGGCTATGGCTACACCTTC. Protein sequence: CASSTRPGQGYGYTF.